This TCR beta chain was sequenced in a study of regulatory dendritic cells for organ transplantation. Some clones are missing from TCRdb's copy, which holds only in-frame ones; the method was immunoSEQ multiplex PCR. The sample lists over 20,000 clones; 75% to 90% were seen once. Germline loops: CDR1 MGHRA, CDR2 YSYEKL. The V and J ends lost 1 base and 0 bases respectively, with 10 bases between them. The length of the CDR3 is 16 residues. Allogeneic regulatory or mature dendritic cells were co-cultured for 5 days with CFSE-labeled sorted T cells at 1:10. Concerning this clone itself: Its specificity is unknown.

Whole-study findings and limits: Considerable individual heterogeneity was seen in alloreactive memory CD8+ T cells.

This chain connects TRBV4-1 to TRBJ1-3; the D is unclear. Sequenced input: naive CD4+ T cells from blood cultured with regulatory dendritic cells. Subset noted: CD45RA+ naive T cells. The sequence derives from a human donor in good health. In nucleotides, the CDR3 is TGCGCCAGCAGCCAAGGTGTCCAGAGCTCTGGAAACACCATATATTTT. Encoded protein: CASSQGVQSSGNTIYF.